The 25 T cell receptor beta chains in this list originate from one sample, sequenced in a study of CD8 T cells in ankylosing spondylitis. General study results and limits: One TCR beta motif, made up of under ten highly homologous variants, appeared characteristic of ankylosing spondylitis blood.

These receptors are not linked to any known antigen. TCRdb recomputed calls from the 5' RACE reads with MiXCR, one row per CDR3 protein. The data show 330,000 or so distinct CDR3 sequences, less than 9.5% seen once. Sequenced sample: blood, either unsorted or a sorted T cell fraction (not recorded which). The receptor set was obtained from a male donor with ankylosing spondylitis.

This clonotype showed up many times. The chain is built from TRBV5-1 and TRBJ2-1, with 12 bases fitting TRBD1. With V trimmed by 6 bases and J by 8 bases, 12 bases remained unmatched. The CDR3 loop spans 16 amino acids. Germline CDR1 and CDR2: SGHRS and YFSETQ. Here the CDR3 DNA reads TGCGCCAGCACACCCCCTAAGGGGACAGGGGGCGATGAGCAGTTCTTC. Encoded protein: CASTPPKGTGGDEQFF.

The table lists this clonotype with many counts. The rearrangement links TRBV6-2 or TRBV6-3 to TRBJ1-5; D ambiguous. Trimming shortened V by 4 bases and J by 7 bases, and 14 bases separated the two germline ends. The length of the CDR3 is 14 residues. Per germline, CDR1 MNHEY and CDR2 SVGEGT. The CDR3 loop is CASSFTSLGQPQHF. The DNA for the CDR3 is TGTGCCAGCAGTTTCACCAGCCTTGGCCAGCCCCAGCATTTT.

This clonotype appeared a few times. This rearrangement joins TRBV20-1 to TRBJ2-1, with 7 nucleotides matching TRBD2. The CDR3 consists of 14 residues. Germline CDR1 DFQATT, CDR2 SNEGSKA (reference sequence). Trimming at V came to 4 bases and at J to 10 bases, leaving 13 bases not matched to a gene. This CDR3 is CSATLGLGTEEQFF. The CDR3 DNA is TGCAGTGCTACTTTAGGACTAGGAACCGAAGAGCAGTTCTTC.

This sequence joins TRBV28 and TRBJ2-7; TRBD2 agrees at 7 bases. Per the germline V gene, CDR1 is MDHEN and CDR2 is SYDVKM. Trimming took 3 bases from V and 2 from J; bases not matched to a gene: 19. This CDR3 has 19 residues. In DNA, the CDR3 is TGTGCCAGCAGTTTCCGGCCTAGGGAGGGGTTCGGGAAAACCTACGAGCAGTACTTC. Its protein product is CASSFRPREGFGKTYEQYF.

The chain joins TRBV18 to TRBJ1-1, with 7 bases identical to TRBD1. The trim removed 0 bases at V and 1 base at J, leaving 8 bases unmatched. The CDR3 is 17 amino acids. CDR1 and CDR2 from the germline V gene are KGHSH and LQKENI. CDR3 in amino acids: CASSPPERGRRNTEAFF. In nucleotides, the CDR3 is TGTGCCAGCTCACCACCGGAAAGGGGGCGACGGAACACTGAAGCTTTCTTT.

This clonotype was counted only a few times. This chain joins TRBV20-1 and TRBJ1-6; D is ambiguous. The CDR3 has 13 residues. V dropped 6 bases and J dropped 8 bases, with 14 bases sitting between them. Germline CDR1 is DFQATT and CDR2 is SNEGSKA (reference sequence). The DNA of the CDR3 is TGCAGTGCAGAGGGCATTTTGTATTCACCCCTCCACTTT. This codes for CSAEGILYSPLHF.

This clonotype was seen more than once but under ten times. The chain is built from TRBV5-1 and TRBJ2-5, with TRBD1 identical over 9 bases. This CDR3 comprises 14 residues. CDR1 and CDR2 from the germline V gene are SGHRS and YFSETQ. V lost 4 bases to trimming and J lost 2 bases; unmatched junction nucleotides: 3. The CDR3 is CASSMDRGQETQYF. In nucleotides, the CDR3 is TGCGCCAGCAGCATGGACAGGGGACAAGAGACCCAGTACTTC.

The chain carries TRBV5-1 and TRBJ2-7; 7 nucleotides match TRBD1. The germline V gene has CDR1 SGHRS and CDR2 YFSETQ. This CDR3 region has 15 residues. The V segment lost 2 bases and the J segment 4 bases; nucleotides outside the gene matches: 9. CDR3 protein: CASSFRQGVIYEQYF. The DNA for the CDR3 is TGCGCCAGCAGCTTTCGACAGGGTGTTATTTACGAGCAGTACTTC.

V is TRBV7-7 and J is TRBJ2-2, with D maybe TRBD1 (6 bases). The V end lost 5 bases, the J end lost 1 base, and 20 bases lay between the germline ends. Germline-derived CDR1 and CDR2 are SSHAT and FNYEAQ (reference sequence). This CDR3 is 18 amino acids long. CDR3 DNA sequence: TGTGCCAGCAGCCGCTTCGTGCCTGAACAGGGGAACACCGGGGAGCTGTTTTTT. It encodes CASSRFVPEQGNTGELFF.

This clonotype showed up just a few times. The CDR3 DNA reads as TGTGCCAGCAGCTTGGAGAGGTTCTCGGTCACAGATACGCAGTATTTT. This codes for CASSLERFSVTDTQYF. V usage is TRBV5-8 and J usage is TRBJ2-3, with unresolved D. Per the germline V gene, CDR1 is SGHTS and CDR2 is YDEGEE. This CDR3 has 16 residues. Trimming removed 0 bases from V and 2 bases from J, with 13 bases in between.

The chain couples TRBV28 to TRBJ1-5; D gene uncertain. Trimming took off 8 bases at V and 0 bases at J, with 20 bases between the two ends. The CDR3 has 17 residues. CDR1 is MDHEN and CDR2 is SYDVKM in the germline V gene. The CDR3 loop is CASSVPGDPASNQPQHF. CDR3 DNA sequence: TGTGCCAGCTCCGTACCCGGCGACCCGGCTAGCAATCAGCCCCAGCATTTT.

The J gene is TRBJ2-1, the V gene TRBV10-2; D is undetermined. Trimming took 5 bases from V and 5 from J, leaving 16 bases between them. CDR3 length: 15 residues. Germline CDR1 and CDR2: WSHSY and SAAADI. Here the CDR3 reads CASSRFMGDDNEQFF. The CDR3 DNA reads as TGCGCCAGCAGTCGGTTCATGGGTGACGACAATGAGCAGTTCTTC.

This sequence joins TRBV28 and TRBJ2-3; a weak D match, TRBD2 (7 bases). The CDR3 covers 14 residues. Germline lookup yields CDR1 MDHEN and CDR2 SYDVKM. V was trimmed by 11 bases and J by 3 bases, leaving 18 bases between them. The DNA for the CDR3 is TGTGCCCGAGTAGGGGGAGGGATTACAGATACGCAGTATTTT. Translating gives CARVGGGITDTQYF.

The V and J genes are TRBV11-2 and TRBJ2-1, with 9 nucleotides matching TRBD2. The CDR3 contains 16 residues. Germline CDR1 SGHAT, CDR2 FQNNGV. J was trimmed by 5 bases and V by 0 bases; bases with no gene match: 5. The CDR3 region is CASSLELAGNDNEQFF. Written as DNA, the CDR3 is TGTGCCAGCAGCTTAGAGCTAGCGGGGAATGACAATGAGCAGTTCTTC.

There are a few counts of this clonotype. The chain links TRBV5-1 to TRBJ1-4; the D gene is possibly TRBD1 (6 bases). Trimming stripped 4 bases from V and 2 bases from J, with 15 bases between. This CDR3 region has 16 residues. The germline CDR1 and CDR2 sequences are SGHRS and YFSETQ. The CDR3 loop reads CASSPATGRTNEKLFF. The CDR3 DNA sequence: TGCGCCAGCAGCCCCGCAACAGGGAGGACTAATGAAAAACTGTTTTTT. The full variable domain, rest sourced from reference TRBV5-1 and TRBJ1-4, is KAGVTQTPRYLIKTRGQQVTLSCSPISGHRSVSWYQQTPGQGLQFLFEYFSETQRNKGNFPGRFSGRQFSNSRSEMNVSTLELGDSALYLCASSPATGRTNEKLFFGSGTQLSVL.

This clonotype was recorded a few times. The chain has TRBV12-3 or TRBV12-4 and TRBJ2-1; 9 bases agree with TRBD2. This CDR3 has 15 amino acids. V was clipped by 4 bases and J by 4 bases; unmatched bases: 5. The CDR3 is CASSSSSGNYNEQFF. The CDR3 DNA sequence: TGTGCCAGCAGTTCTTCTAGCGGGAATTACAATGAGCAGTTCTTC.

The V and J genes are TRBV15 and TRBJ1-1; maybe TRBD1 (6 bases). The V gene lost 2 bases and the J gene lost 1 base, with 8 bases spanning the gap. CDR3 length: 14 residues. Germline V gene data show CDR1 as LNHNV and CDR2 as YYDKDF (reference sequence). CDR3 sequence: CATSRSRGNTEAFF. The CDR3 nucleotides are TGTGCCACCAGCAGAAGCAGGGGGAACACTGAAGCTTTCTTT.

This clonotype was seen more than once but under ten times. The gene calls are TRBV7-2 and TRBJ2-7; tentatively, D is TRBD1 or TRBD2 (5 bases each). Looked up from germline, CDR1 is SGHTA and CDR2 is FQGNSA. CDR3 length: 16 amino acids. V gave up 2 bases and J gave up 0 bases, with 14 bases separating them. CDR3: CASSLWDGLYSYEQYF. The CDR3 DNA reads as TGTGCCAGCAGCTTATGGGACGGGCTATACTCCTACGAGCAGTACTTC.

The V and J genes are TRBV25-1 and TRBJ2-4; TRBD1 matches 9 bases. The germline V gene has CDR1 MGHDK and CDR2 SYGVNS. The CDR3 spans 17 residues. Unmatched junction bases numbered 10, after V lost 2 bases and J lost 5 bases. CDR3: CASSEGSGQGSENIQYF. The CDR3 nucleotides read TGTGCCAGCAGTGAAGGGTCCGGACAGGGGTCGGAAAACATTCAGTACTTC. Using reference TRBV25-1 and TRBJ2-4 for the parts outside the CDR3, the full variable domain is EADIYQTPRYLVIGTGKKITLECSQTMGHDKMYWYQQDPGMELHLIHYSYGVNSTEKGDLSSESTVSRIRTEHFPLTLESARPSHTSQYLCASSEGSGQGSENIQYFGAGTRLSVL.

This clonotype was seen repeatedly, ten times or more. The rearrangement joins TRBV28 to TRBJ2-3, with TRBD2 matching 9 bases. Germline CDR1 and CDR2: MDHEN and SYDVKM. CDR3 size: 16 residues. With 2 bases clipped from V and 2 bases from J, the junction kept 5 bases outside the gene matches. The CDR3 loop reads CASSLEPGLATDTQYF. In nucleotides, the CDR3 is TGTGCCAGCAGTTTAGAGCCGGGACTAGCCACAGATACGCAGTATTTT.

A few counts support this clonotype. The rearrangement uses TRBV5-1 and TRBJ2-3; perhaps D is TRBD1 or TRBD2 (5 bases each). Trimming took off 4 bases at V and 0 bases at J, with 9 bases between the two ends. There are 14 residues in the CDR3. Germline CDR1 and CDR2: SGHRS and YFSETQ. CDR3 DNA sequence: TGCGCCAGCAGCCGAGGGGCTAGCACAGATACGCAGTATTTT. Translation gives CASSRGASTDTQYF.

This clonotype was observed a few times. The chain is built from TRBV6-8 and TRBJ1-5; D possibly corresponds to TRBD1 (6 bases). Per germline, CDR1 MNHGY and CDR2 SAAAGT. V gave up 6 bases and J gave up 9 bases, with 24 bases separating them. The CDR3 loop spans 16 amino acids. CDR3 amino acids: CASSFRQVVSVRPQHF. The CDR3 region has the DNA TGTGCCAGCAGCTTTAGACAGGTGGTCTCGGTTCGGCCCCAGCATTTT.

The rearrangement uses TRBV28 and TRBJ2-1, with 7 bases identical to TRBD2. J gave up 5 bases and V 5 bases, and 12 bases lay outside the gene matches. In germline, CDR1 is MDHEN, CDR2 SYDVKM. The length of the CDR3 is 16 residues. The CDR3, as DNA: TGTGCCAGCAGTCCCTACAGCGGGGTGCGAGACAATGAGCAGTTCTTC. Its translation: CASSPYSGVRDNEQFF.

The table lists this clonotype with a few counts. The chain carries TRBV12-3 or TRBV12-4 and TRBJ1-1, with 11 bases fitting TRBD1. The CDR3 has 16 amino acids. V gave up 5 bases and J gave up 4 bases; unmatched junction bases: 9. The chain's CDR3 is CASSLWTGGGSTEAFF. The CDR3 DNA follows: TGTGCCAGCAGTCTTTGGACAGGGGGCGGGTCCACTGAAGCTTTCTTT.

The chain uses TRBV5-1 and TRBJ2-5, with a possible D match to TRBD2 (5 bases). V was clipped by 3 bases and J by 7 bases, with 7 bases between them. Germline values: CDR1 SGHRS, CDR2 YFSETQ. The CDR3 runs 11 residues. In nucleotides, the CDR3 is TGCGCCAGCAGCTGGGCGGGGACCCAGTACTTC. It codes for CASSWAGTQYF.